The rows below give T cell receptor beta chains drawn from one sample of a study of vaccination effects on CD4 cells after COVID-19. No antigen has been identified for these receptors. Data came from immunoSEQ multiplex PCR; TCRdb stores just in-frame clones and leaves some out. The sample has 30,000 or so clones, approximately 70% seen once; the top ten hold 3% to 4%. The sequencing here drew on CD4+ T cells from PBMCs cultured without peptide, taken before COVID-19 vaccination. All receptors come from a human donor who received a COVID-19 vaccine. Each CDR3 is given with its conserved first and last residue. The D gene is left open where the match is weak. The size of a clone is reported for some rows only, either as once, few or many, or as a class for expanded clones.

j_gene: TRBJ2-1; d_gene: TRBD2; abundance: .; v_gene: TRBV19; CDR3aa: CATRLAGTNEQFF; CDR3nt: TGTGCCACTCGACTAGCGGGGACCAATGAGCAGTTCTTC
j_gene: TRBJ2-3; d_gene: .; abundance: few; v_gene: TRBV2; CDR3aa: CASTVGPKSDTQYF; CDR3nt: TGTGCCAGCACCGTCGGGCCAAAATCAGATACGCAGTATTTT
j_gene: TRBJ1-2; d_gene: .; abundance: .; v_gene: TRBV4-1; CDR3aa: CASSQAEREDGYTF; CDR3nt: TGCGCCAGCAGCCAAGCGGAAAGGGAAGATGGCTACACCTTC
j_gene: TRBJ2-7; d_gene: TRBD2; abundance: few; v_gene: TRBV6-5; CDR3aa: CASSRGGTLTYEQYF; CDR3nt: TGTGCCAGCAGTCGCGGGGGGACCTTGACCTACGAGCAGTACTTC
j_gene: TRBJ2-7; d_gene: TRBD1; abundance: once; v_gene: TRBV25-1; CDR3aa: CASTPTEDRALEEQYF; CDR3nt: TGTGCCAGCACGCCGACCGAGGACAGGGCCCTCGAGGAGCAGTACTTC
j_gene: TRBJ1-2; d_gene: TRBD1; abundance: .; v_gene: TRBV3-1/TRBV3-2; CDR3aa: CASSKRQGTGYGYTF; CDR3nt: TGTGCCAGCAGCAAACGACAGGGGACGGGCTATGGCTACACCTTC
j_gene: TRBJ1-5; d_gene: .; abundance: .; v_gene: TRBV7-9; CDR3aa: CASSNSYSNQPQHF; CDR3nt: TGTGCCAGCAGCAACTCCTATAGCAATCAGCCCCAGCATTTT
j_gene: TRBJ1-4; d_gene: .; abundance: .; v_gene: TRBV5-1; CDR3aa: CASSFNGMEKLFF; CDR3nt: TGCGCCAGCAGCTTCAATGGGATGGAAAAACTGTTTTTT
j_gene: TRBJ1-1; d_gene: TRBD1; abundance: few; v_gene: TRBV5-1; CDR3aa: CASSLDRVTDTEAFF; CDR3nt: TGCGCCAGCAGCTTAGACAGGGTTACCGACACTGAAGCTTTCTTT
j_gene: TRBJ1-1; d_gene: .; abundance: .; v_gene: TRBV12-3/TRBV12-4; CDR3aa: CASSFTGNTEAFF; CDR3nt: TGTGCCAGCAGTTTTACAGGGAACACTGAAGCTTTCTTT
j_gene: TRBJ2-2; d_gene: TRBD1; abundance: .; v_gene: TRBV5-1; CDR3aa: CASSPGTGTVAGELFF; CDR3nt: TGCGCCAGCAGCCCCGGGACAGGGACTGTCGCCGGGGAGCTGTTTTTT
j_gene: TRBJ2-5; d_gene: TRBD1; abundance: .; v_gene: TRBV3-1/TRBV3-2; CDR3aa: CASSLRQGAFRGTQYF; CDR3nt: TGTGCCAGCAGCCTTAGACAGGGAGCTTTTCGGGGGACCCAGTACTTC
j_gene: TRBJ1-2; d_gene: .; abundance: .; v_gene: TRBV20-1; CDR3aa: CSASSSQNRYTF; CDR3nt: TGCAGTGCTAGTAGCTCACAGAATCGCTACACCTTC
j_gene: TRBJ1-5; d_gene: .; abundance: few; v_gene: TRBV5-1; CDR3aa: CASRPDSNNQPQHF; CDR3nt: TGCGCCAGCAGACCTGACAGTAACAATCAGCCCCAGCATTTT
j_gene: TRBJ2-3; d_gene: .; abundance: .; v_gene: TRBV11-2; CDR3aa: CASSLGTRVMQYF; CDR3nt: TGTGCCAGCAGCTTAGGGACCCGGGTTATGCAGTATTTT
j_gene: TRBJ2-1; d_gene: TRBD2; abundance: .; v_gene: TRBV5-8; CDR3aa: CASSRDVSGSKNEQFF; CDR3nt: TGTGCCAGCAGCCGGGACGTAAGCGGGAGTAAAAATGAGCAGTTCTTC
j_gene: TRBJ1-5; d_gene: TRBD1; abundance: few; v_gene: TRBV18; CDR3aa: CASSPTGTGGDQPQHF; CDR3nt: TGTGCCAGCTCACCGACCGGGACAGGGGGAGATCAGCCCCAGCATTTT
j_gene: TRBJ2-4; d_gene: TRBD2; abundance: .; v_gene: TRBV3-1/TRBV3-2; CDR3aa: CASSQVVLAGRADIQYF; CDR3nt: TGTGCCAGCAGCCAAGTGGTACTAGCGGGAAGGGCAGACATTCAGTACTTC